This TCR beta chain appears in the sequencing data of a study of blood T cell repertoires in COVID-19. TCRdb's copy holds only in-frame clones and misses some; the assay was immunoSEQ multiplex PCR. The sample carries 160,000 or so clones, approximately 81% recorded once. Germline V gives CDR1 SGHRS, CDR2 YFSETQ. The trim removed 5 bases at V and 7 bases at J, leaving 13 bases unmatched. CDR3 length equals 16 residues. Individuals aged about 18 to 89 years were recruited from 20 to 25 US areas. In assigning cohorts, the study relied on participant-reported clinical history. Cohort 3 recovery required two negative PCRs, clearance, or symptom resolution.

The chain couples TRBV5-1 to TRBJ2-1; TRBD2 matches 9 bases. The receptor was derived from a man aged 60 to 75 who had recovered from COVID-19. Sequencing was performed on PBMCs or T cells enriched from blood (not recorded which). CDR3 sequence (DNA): TGCGCCAGCAGAGGGGTGGGACTAGCCAAAGTGAATGAGCAGTTCTTC. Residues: CASRGVGLAKVNEQFF. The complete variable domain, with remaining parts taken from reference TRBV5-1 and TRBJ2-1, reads KAGVTQTPRYLIKTRGQQVTLSCSPISGHRSVSWYQQTPGQGLQFLFEYFSETQRNKGNFPGRFSGRQFSNSRSEMNVSTLELGDSALYLCASRGVGLAKVNEQFFGPGTRLTVL.